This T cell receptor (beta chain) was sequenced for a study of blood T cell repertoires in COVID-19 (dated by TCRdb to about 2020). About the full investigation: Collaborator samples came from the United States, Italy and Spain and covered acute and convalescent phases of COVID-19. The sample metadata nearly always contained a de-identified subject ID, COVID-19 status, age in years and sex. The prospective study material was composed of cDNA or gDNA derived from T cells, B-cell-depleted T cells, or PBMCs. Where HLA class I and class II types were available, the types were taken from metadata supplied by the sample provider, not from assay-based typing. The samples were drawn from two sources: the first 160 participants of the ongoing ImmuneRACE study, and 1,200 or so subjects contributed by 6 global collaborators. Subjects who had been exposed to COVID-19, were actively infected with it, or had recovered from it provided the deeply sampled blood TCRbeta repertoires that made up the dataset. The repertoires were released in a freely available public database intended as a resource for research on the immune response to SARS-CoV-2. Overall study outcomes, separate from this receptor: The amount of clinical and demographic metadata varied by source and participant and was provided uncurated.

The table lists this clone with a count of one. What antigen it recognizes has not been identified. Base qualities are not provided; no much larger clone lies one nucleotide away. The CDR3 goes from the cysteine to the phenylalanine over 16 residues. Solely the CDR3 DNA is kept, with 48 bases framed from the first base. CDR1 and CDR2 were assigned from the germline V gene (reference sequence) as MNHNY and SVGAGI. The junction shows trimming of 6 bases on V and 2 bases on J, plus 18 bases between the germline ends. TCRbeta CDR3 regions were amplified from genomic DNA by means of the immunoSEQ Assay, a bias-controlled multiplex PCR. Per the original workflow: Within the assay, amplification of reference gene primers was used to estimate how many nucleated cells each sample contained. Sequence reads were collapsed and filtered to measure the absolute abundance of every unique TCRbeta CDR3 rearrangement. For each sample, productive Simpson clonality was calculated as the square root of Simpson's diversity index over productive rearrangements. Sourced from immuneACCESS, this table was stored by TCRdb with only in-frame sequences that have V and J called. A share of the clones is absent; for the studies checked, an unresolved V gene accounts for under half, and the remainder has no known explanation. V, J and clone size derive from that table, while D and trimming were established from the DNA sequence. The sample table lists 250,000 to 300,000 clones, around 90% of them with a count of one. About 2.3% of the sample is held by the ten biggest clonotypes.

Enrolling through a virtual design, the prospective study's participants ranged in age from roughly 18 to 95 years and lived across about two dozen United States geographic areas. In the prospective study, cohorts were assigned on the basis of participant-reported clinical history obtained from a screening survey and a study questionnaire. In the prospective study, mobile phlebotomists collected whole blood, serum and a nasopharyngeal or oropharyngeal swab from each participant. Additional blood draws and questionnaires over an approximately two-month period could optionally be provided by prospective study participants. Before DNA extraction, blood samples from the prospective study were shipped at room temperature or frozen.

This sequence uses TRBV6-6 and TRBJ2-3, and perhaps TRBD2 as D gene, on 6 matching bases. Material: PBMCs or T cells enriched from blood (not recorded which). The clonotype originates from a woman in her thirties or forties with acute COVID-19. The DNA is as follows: TGTGCCAGCAGCCCCCGATACGGGAGTAACACAGATACGCAGTATTTT. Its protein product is CASSPRYGSNTDTQYF.